The next 13 T cell receptor beta chains were all read from a single sample in a study of T cells expressing NK-cell markers. TCRdb reprocessed the 5' RACE reads, keeping one entry per CDR3 protein, no DNA. Listed are 300,000 to 450,000 distinct CDR3 sequences; 5.2% falls within the top ten. The sample comprised blood T cells: a sorted CD56 or NKG2C T cell subset, CD4+ or CD8+ T cells, or bulk PBMC T cells (not recorded which). The receptors originated from a man between 18 and 69 years old in good health.

This chain joins TRBV20-1 and TRBJ2-4. The germline V gene has CDR1 DFQATT and CDR2 SNEGSKA (reference sequence). The CDR3 loop spans 13 amino acids. CDR3 amino acids: CSAVGVAKNIQYF.

The CDR3 loop reads CASSSTGNREAFF. The chain carries TRBV27 and TRBJ1-1. The CDR3 is 13 amino acids. The germline V gene has CDR1 MNHEY and CDR2 SMNVEV (reference sequence).

J is TRBJ2-7 and V is TRBV7-2; TCRdb's D gene call, TRBD2, goes unchecked for lack of DNA. CDR3 length: 15 residues. Germline V gene data show CDR1 as SGHTA and CDR2 as FQGNSA. The CDR3 sequence is CASSPNGLAGYEQYF.

The rearrangement links TRBV6-2 or TRBV6-3 to TRBJ1-3. CDR1 is MNHEY and CDR2 is SVGEGT in the germline V gene. The CDR3 has 13 residues. The CDR3 region is CASGTNTANTIYF.

The gene calls are TRBV24-1 and TRBJ2-3. CDR3 size: 15 residues. CDR1 is KGHDR and CDR2 is SFDVKD in the germline V gene. This chain's CDR3 is CATSDSRTRVDTQYF.

The gene calls are TRBV4-1 and TRBJ2-4; TCRdb gives TRBD1 as the D gene, but with no DNA this cannot be confirmed. Germline V lookup: CDR1 MGHRA, CDR2 YSYEKL. The CDR3 covers 19 residues. CDR3 sequence reads: CASSHYGPLGRGTKNIQYF.

This chain links TRBV7-2 with TRBJ1-2. The CDR3 runs to 14 residues. Germline CDR1 reads SGHTA; CDR2 reads FQGNSA. This CDR3 is CASSLSSSDYGYTF. Full variable domain (remainder filled in from reference TRBV7-2 and TRBJ1-2): GAGVSQSPSNKVTEKGKDVELRCDPISGHTALYWYRQSLGQGLEFLIYFQGNSAPDKSGLPSDRFSAERTGGSVSTLTIQRTQQEDSAVYLCASSLSSSDYGYTFGSGTRLTVV.

The chain uses TRBV6-1 and TRBJ2-3. Germline V gene sequence: CDR1 MNHNS, CDR2 SASEGT. This CDR3 has 15 residues. The CDR3 loop is CASTKNVGVWDTQYF.

The chain links TRBV10-3 to TRBJ2-1; as DNA is missing, the TRBD1 call by TCRdb cannot be tested. Looked up from germline, CDR1 is ENHRY and CDR2 is SYGVKD. The CDR3 loop spans 12 amino acids. CDR3 amino acids: CAIKQGVGEQFF.

The chain carries TRBV7-2 and TRBJ2-1; the TCRdb D gene call, TRBD2, has no DNA to confirm it. CDR1 SGHTA and CDR2 FQGNSA come from the germline V gene. CDR3 size: 14 residues. The CDR3 spells CASKSGGSYNEQFF.

The CDR3 reads CASTDRGLYGYTF. The V call is TRBV5-1, the J call TRBJ1-2; checking the TCRdb D call of TRBD1 is not possible without DNA. This CDR3 has 13 amino acids. CDR1 is SGHRS, CDR2 YFSETQ, per germline. The whole variable domain, filled in from reference TRBV5-1 and TRBJ1-2, reads KAGVTQTPRYLIKTRGQQVTLSCSPISGHRSVSWYQQTPGQGLQFLFEYFSETQRNKGNFPGRFSGRQFSNSRSEMNVSTLELGDSALYLCASTDRGLYGYTFGSGTRLTVV.

The chain uses TRBV3-1 and TRBJ1-4; the D gene TCRdb calls, TRBD1, cannot be checked with no DNA. CDR3 length: 14 amino acids. Germline CDR1 reads LGHDT; CDR2 reads YNNKEL (reference sequence). The CDR3 region is CASSLRQGNGKLFF.

V gene TRBV6-1 combines with J gene TRBJ1-5; TCRdb reports TRBD1, a call that lacks DNA to check it against. Germline V CDR1 and CDR2: MNHNS, SASEGT. The CDR3 consists of 15 residues. This CDR3 is CASSAGTGSNQPQHF.